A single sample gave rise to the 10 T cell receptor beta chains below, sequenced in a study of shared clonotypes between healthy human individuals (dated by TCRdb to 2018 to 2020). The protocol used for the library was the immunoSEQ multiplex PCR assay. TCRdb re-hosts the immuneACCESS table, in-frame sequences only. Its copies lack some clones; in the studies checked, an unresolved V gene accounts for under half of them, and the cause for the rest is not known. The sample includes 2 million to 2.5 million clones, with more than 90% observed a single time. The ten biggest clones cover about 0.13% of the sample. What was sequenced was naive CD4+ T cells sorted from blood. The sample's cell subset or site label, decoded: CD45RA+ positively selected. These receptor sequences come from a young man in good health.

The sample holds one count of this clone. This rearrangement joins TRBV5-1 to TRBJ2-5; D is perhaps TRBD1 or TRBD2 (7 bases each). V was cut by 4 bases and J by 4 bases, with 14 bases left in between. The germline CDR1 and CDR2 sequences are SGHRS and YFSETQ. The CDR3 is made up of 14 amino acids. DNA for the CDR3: TGCGCCAGCAGCCCTGACAGGGAGGGAGAGACCCAGTACTTC. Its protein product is CASSPDREGETQYF.

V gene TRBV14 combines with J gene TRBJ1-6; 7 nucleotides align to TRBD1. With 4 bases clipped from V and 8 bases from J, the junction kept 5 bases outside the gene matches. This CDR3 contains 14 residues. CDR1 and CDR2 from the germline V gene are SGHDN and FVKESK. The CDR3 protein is CASSRGDSYSPLHF. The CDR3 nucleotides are TGTGCCAGCAGCCGGGGGGACAGTTATTCACCCCTCCACTTT.

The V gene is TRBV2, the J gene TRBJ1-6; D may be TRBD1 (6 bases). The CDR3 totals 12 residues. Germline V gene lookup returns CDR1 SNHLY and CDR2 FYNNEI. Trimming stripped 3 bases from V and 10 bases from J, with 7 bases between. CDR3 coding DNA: TGTGCCAGCAGTGATGACAGGTCACCCCTCCACTTT. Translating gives CASSDDRSPLHF.

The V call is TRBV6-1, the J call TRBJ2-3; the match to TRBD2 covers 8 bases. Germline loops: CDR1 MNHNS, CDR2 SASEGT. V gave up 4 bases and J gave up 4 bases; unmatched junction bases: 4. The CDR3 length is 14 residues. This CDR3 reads CASSGGRSADTQYF. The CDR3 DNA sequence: TGTGCCAGCAGTGGCGGGAGGTCGGCAGATACGCAGTATTTT.

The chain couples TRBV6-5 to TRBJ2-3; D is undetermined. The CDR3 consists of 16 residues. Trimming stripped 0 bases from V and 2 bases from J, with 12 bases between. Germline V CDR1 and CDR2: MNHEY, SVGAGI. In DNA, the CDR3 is TGTGCCAGCAGTTACTCGGGCGGCAAGTACACAGATACGCAGTATTTT. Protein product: CASSYSGGKYTDTQYF.

The chain's CDR3 is CASSFLVGNEKLFF. The CDR3 region has the DNA TGTGCCAGCAGCTTCTTGGTCGGAAATGAAAAACTGTTTTTT. The rearrangement uses TRBV11-2 and TRBJ1-4; D not resolved. The CDR3 extends over 14 amino acids. CDR1 and CDR2 from the germline V gene are SGHAT and FQNNGV. V gave up 3 bases and J gave up 5 bases, with 10 bases separating them.

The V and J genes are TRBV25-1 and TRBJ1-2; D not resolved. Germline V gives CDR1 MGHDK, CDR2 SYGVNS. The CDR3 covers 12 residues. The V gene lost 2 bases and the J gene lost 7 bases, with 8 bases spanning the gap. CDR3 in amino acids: CASSERYAGYTF. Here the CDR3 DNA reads TGTGCCAGCAGTGAACGTTATGCTGGCTACACCTTC.

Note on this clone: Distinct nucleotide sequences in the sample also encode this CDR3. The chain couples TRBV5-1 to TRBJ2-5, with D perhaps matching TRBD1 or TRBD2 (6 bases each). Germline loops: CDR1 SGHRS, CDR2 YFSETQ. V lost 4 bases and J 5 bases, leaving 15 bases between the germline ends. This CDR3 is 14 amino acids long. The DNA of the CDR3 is TGCGCCAGCAGCCCGGAGGGGGGTAGGGAGACCCAGTACTTC. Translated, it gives CASSPEGGRETQYF.

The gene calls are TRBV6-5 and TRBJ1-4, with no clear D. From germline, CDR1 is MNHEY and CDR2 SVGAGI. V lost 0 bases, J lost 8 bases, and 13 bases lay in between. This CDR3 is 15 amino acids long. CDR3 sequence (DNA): TGTGCCAGCAGTTACTCAGCCGGGAGGTCGGAAAAACTGTTTTTT. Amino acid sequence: CASSYSAGRSEKLFF.

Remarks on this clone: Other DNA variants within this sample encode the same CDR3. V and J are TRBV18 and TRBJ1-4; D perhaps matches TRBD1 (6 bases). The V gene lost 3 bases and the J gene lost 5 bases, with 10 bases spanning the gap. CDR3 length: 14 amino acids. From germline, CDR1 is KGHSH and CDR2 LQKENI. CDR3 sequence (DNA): TGTGCCAGCTCACCGGGGGCAGTGAATGAAAAACTGTTTTTT. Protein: CASSPGAVNEKLFF. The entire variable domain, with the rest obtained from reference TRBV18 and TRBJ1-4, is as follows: NAGVMQNPRHLVRRRGQEARLRCSPMKGHSHVYWYRQLPEEGLKFMVYLQKENIIDESGMPKERFSAEFPKEGPSILRIQQVVRGDSAAYFCASSPGAVNEKLFFGSGTQLSVL.